This is a list of T cell receptor beta chains from one sample in a study of cytomegalovirus exposure and HLA in healthy donors. Profiled with immunoSEQ multiplex PCR; TCRdb holds only in-frame clones, not every one. Among over 20,000 clones listed, 97% were seen once. Source material: PBMCs. The receptors were sampled from a man aged 25-45 years in good health and CMV-seropositive. Both conserved end residues are part of each CDR3. A D gene is named only where the DNA matches it firmly. A clone size is listed for some rows: how often the clone was seen (once, few, many), or a class if it is expanded.

cdr3_aa: CASSLEPGTYEQYF; cdr3_nt: TGTGCCAGCAGCTTAGAGCCGGGAACCTACGAGCAGTACTTC; j_call: TRBJ2-7; d_call: NA; clone_size: NA; v_call: TRBV7-9
cdr3_aa: CASSSRQGANEQYF; cdr3_nt: TGTGCCAGCAGCTCTCGACAGGGGGCAAACGAGCAGTACTTC; j_call: TRBJ2-7; d_call: TRBD1; clone_size: NA; v_call: TRBV7-6
cdr3_aa: CASSSHQGGGETQYF; cdr3_nt: TGTGCCAGCAGTTCTCATCAAGGCGGAGGGGAGACCCAGTACTTC; j_call: TRBJ2-5; d_call: NA; clone_size: NA; v_call: TRBV27
cdr3_aa: CASSLWQGNEQYF; cdr3_nt: TGTGCTAGCAGCTTATGGCAGGGAAACGAGCAGTACTTC; j_call: TRBJ2-7; d_call: NA; clone_size: NA; v_call: TRBV7-7
cdr3_aa: CASSQVLMGQLNTEAFF; cdr3_nt: TGCGCCAGCAGCCAAGTACTCATGGGACAGTTGAACACTGAAGCTTTCTTT; j_call: TRBJ1-1; d_call: TRBD1; clone_size: NA; v_call: TRBV4-3
cdr3_aa: CASSLATGVFYEQYF; cdr3_nt: TGTGCCAGCAGTTTGGCAACAGGGGTTTTCTACGAGCAGTACTTC; j_call: TRBJ2-7; d_call: TRBD1; clone_size: NA; v_call: TRBV28
cdr3_aa: CASSLRTTKPYEQYF; cdr3_nt: TGTGCCAGCAGTTTAAGGACGACTAAGCCTTACGAGCAGTACTTC; j_call: TRBJ2-7; d_call: NA; clone_size: NA; v_call: TRBV28
cdr3_aa: CASSTRTSGRVGTQYF; cdr3_nt: TGTGCCAGCAGCACTAGGACTAGCGGGAGAGTGGGGACCCAGTACTTC; j_call: TRBJ2-5; d_call: TRBD2; clone_size: once; v_call: TRBV7-2
cdr3_aa: CASSRLRVGGGTGNTIYF; cdr3_nt: TGTGCCAGCAGCCGACTCCGGGTCGGCGGGGGGACTGGAAACACCATATATTTT; j_call: TRBJ1-3; d_call: NA; clone_size: NA; v_call: TRBV7-9
cdr3_aa: CASSVAGTGYEQYF; cdr3_nt: TGTGCCAGCAGCGTGGCGGGGACGGGCTACGAGCAGTACTTC; j_call: TRBJ2-7; d_call: NA; clone_size: NA; v_call: TRBV7-2
cdr3_aa: CASSEALRQGRQYF; cdr3_nt: TGTGCCAGCAGTGAAGCGCTTCGTCAGGGGCGGCAGTACTTC; j_call: TRBJ2-7; d_call: NA; clone_size: NA; v_call: TRBV2
cdr3_aa: CASSVGGGYEQYF; cdr3_nt: TGTGCCAGCAGTGTGGGTGGCGGCTACGAGCAGTACTTC; j_call: TRBJ2-7; d_call: NA; clone_size: NA; v_call: TRBV6-1
cdr3_aa: CASSLTPSNQPQHF; cdr3_nt: TGCGCCAGCAGCTTGACACCTAGCAATCAGCCCCAGCATTTT; j_call: TRBJ1-5; d_call: NA; clone_size: NA; v_call: TRBV5-1
cdr3_aa: CASSRRTGGYNQPQHF; cdr3_nt: TGTGCCAGCAGCCGAAGGACAGGGGGCTATAATCAGCCCCAGCATTTT; j_call: TRBJ1-5; d_call: TRBD1; clone_size: NA; v_call: TRBV7-2
cdr3_aa: CASSSTLTGELFF; cdr3_nt: TGTGCCAGCAGCTCTACCCTGACCGGGGAGCTGTTTTTT; j_call: TRBJ2-2; d_call: NA; clone_size: NA; v_call: TRBV7-3
cdr3_aa: CASRPGHAGRTEAFF; cdr3_nt: TGTGCCAGCAGGCCCGGACACGCTGGGAGGACTGAAGCTTTCTTT; j_call: TRBJ1-1; d_call: NA; clone_size: NA; v_call: TRBV25-1
cdr3_aa: CASSGQTGVQDYGYTF; cdr3_nt: TGTGCCAGCAGCGGACAGACAGGGGTTCAGGACTATGGCTACACCTTC; j_call: TRBJ1-2; d_call: TRBD1; clone_size: NA; v_call: TRBV9
cdr3_aa: CASRNRGEGDGYTF; cdr3_nt: TGCGCCAGCAGGAACAGGGGGGAGGGAGATGGCTACACCTTC; j_call: TRBJ1-2; d_call: TRBD1; clone_size: NA; v_call: TRBV5-1
cdr3_aa: CASSSGQLTYEQYF; cdr3_nt: TGCGCCAGCAGCTCCGGACAGCTCACCTACGAGCAGTACTTC; j_call: TRBJ2-7; d_call: NA; clone_size: NA; v_call: TRBV5-1
cdr3_aa: CSEIQGASSTDTQYF; cdr3_nt: TGCAGCGAAATACAGGGGGCGTCTAGCACAGATACGCAGTATTTT; j_call: TRBJ2-3; d_call: TRBD1; clone_size: NA; v_call: TRBV29-1
cdr3_aa: CASSIIQGEQYF; cdr3_nt: TGTGCCAGTAGTATAATTCAGGGCGAGCAGTACTTC; j_call: TRBJ2-7; d_call: NA; clone_size: NA; v_call: TRBV19
cdr3_aa: CAWSRLAGVGDTQYF; cdr3_nt: TGTGCCTGGAGCCGACTAGCGGGAGTTGGAGATACGCAGTATTTT; j_call: TRBJ2-3; d_call: TRBD2; clone_size: NA; v_call: TRBV30
cdr3_aa: CASRNLRGPYGYTF; cdr3_nt: TGTGCCAGCAGAAACCTCAGGGGCCCCTATGGCTACACCTTC; j_call: TRBJ1-2; d_call: NA; clone_size: NA; v_call: TRBV11-2
cdr3_aa: CATSRDRPAGVDEQFF; cdr3_nt: TGTGCCACCAGCAGAGATCGACCGGCAGGGGTCGATGAGCAGTTCTTC; j_call: TRBJ2-1; d_call: NA; clone_size: NA; v_call: TRBV15
cdr3_aa: CASREQQAKNIQYF; cdr3_nt: TGTGCCAGCAGGGAGCAGCAAGCCAAAAACATTCAGTACTTC; j_call: TRBJ2-4; d_call: NA; clone_size: NA; v_call: TRBV2
cdr3_aa: CATSTYDVTDEQYF; cdr3_nt: TGTGCCACCAGCACCTACGACGTGACAGACGAGCAGTACTTC; j_call: TRBJ2-7; d_call: NA; clone_size: NA; v_call: TRBV15
cdr3_aa: CASWRDRGSMNTGELFF; cdr3_nt: TGTGCCTCCTGGCGGGACAGGGGGAGTATGAACACCGGGGAGCTGTTTTTT; j_call: TRBJ2-2; d_call: TRBD1; clone_size: NA; v_call: TRBV30
cdr3_aa: CASDRGQPYGYTF; cdr3_nt: TGTGCCAGCGACAGGGGGCAACCCTATGGCTACACCTTC; j_call: TRBJ1-2; d_call: TRBD1; clone_size: NA; v_call: TRBV2
cdr3_aa: CASFPSRNTGELFF; cdr3_nt: TGTGCCAGCTTCCCGTCGAGAAACACCGGGGAGCTGTTTTTT; j_call: TRBJ2-2; d_call: NA; clone_size: once; v_call: TRBV18
cdr3_aa: CASSLLAGGPMDF; cdr3_nt: TGTGCCAGCAGCTTACTAGCGGGAGGGCCTATGGACTTC; j_call: TRBJ2-7; d_call: TRBD2; clone_size: NA; v_call: TRBV7-9
cdr3_aa: CASSPDRGNQPQHF; cdr3_nt: TGTGCCAGCAGCCCTGATAGAGGAAATCAGCCCCAGCATTTT; j_call: TRBJ1-5; d_call: NA; clone_size: NA; v_call: TRBV28